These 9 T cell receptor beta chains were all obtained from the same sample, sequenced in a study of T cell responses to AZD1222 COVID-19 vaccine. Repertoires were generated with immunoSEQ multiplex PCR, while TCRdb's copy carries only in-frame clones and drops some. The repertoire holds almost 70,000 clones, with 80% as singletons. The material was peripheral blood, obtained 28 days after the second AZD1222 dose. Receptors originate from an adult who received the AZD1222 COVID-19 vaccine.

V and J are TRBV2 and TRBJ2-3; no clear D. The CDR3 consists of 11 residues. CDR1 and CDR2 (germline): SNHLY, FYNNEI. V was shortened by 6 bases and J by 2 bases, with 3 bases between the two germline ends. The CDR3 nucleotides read TGTGCCAGCAGATTCACAGATACGCAGTATTTT. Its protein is CASRFTDTQYF.

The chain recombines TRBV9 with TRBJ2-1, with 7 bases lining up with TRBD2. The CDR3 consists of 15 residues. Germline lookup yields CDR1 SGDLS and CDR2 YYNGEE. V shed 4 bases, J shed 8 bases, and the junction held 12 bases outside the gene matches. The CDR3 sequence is CASSFRGEKGYEQFF. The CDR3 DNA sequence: TGTGCCAGCAGCTTCCGGGGGGAAAAGGGCTATGAGCAGTTCTTC.

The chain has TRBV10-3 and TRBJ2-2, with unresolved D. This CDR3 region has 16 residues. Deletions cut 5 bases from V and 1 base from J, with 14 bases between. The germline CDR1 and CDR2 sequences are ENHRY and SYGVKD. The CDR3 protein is CAISPDRFMNTGELFF. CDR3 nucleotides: TGTGCCATCAGTCCGGACCGATTTATGAACACCGGGGAGCTGTTTTTT.

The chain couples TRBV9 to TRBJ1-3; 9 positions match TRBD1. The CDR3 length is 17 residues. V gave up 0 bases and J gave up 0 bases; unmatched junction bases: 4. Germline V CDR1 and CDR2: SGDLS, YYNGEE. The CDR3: CASSVVGTGFSGNTIYF. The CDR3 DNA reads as TGTGCCAGCAGCGTAGTCGGGACAGGGTTCTCTGGAAACACCATATATTTT.

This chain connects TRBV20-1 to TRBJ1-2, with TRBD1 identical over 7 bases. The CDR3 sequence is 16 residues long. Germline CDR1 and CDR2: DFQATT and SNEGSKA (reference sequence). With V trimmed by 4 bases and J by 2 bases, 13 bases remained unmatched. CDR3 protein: CSANDHSRGRNYGYTF. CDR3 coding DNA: TGCAGTGCTAATGATCACTCCAGGGGGAGGAACTATGGCTACACCTTC.

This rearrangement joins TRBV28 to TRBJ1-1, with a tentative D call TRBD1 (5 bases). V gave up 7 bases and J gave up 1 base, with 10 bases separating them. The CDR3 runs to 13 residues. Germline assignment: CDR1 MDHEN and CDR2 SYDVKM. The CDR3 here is CASNPTENTEAFF. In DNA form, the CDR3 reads TGTGCCAGCAATCCGACAGAGAACACTGAAGCTTTCTTT.

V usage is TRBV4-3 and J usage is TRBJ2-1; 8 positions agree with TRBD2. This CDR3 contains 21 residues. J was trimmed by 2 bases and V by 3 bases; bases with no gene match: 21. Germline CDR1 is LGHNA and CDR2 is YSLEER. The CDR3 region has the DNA TGCGCCAGCAGCCAGACCGCCACCTATTTGAGGAGACTAGCGACCTACAATGAGCAGTTCTTC. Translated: CASSQTATYLRRLATYNEQFF.

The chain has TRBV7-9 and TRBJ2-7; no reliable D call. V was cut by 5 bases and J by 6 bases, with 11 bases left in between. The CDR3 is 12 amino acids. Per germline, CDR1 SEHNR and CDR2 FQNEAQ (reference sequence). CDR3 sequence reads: CASSPVVLEQYF. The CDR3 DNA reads TGTGCCAGCAGCCCCGTGGTACTCGAGCAGTACTTC.

Here the CDR3 DNA reads TGTGCCAGCACTGGGACGAATTACGAGCAGTACTTC. Amino acids: CASTGTNYEQYF. This sequence joins TRBV7-9 and TRBJ2-7; D is possibly TRBD1 or TRBD2 (5 bases each). The germline V gene encodes CDR1 SEHNR and CDR2 FQNEAQ (reference sequence). The V end lost 7 bases, the J end lost 4 bases, and 11 bases lay between the germline ends. This CDR3 has 12 residues.